The rows below give T cell receptor beta chains drawn from one sample of a study of T cell repertoires in cytomegalovirus infection. TCRdb independently ran MiXCR on the reads; one entry per CDR3 protein. The data show 300,000 to 400,000 distinct CDR3 sequences, under 35% seen once. These receptors' targets are unknown. The starting material was cultured PBMCs, obtained from culture after CMV antigen stimulation. The receptor set was obtained from a human donor in good health (CMV status not recorded). Some clones in this sample may be carry-over from other donors' samples. Both conserved end residues are part of each CDR3. The order of the fields is D gene, V gene, J gene, clone size, CDR3 DNA, CDR3 protein. D genes are given only for firm matches. The size field is filled for only some rows; it gives once, few, many or a size class.

NA	TRBV11-3	TRBJ1-1	NA	TGTGCCAGCAGCGTCACCCCGGACAGTCCCGAAGCTTTCTTT	CASSVTPDSPEAFF
TRBD2	TRBV6-5	TRBJ2-1	few	TGTGCCAGCAGTGGGGTAGCGGGAGGGTACAATGAGCAGTTCTTC	CASSGVAGGYNEQFF
TRBD1	TRBV27	TRBJ2-3	NA	TGTGCCAGCAGTAACCGGGACAGATCCACAGATACGCAGTATTTT	CASSNRDRSTDTQYF
TRBD1	TRBV7-2	TRBJ2-7	NA	TGTGCCAGCAGCCGGGGACAGAACTACGAGCAGTACTTC	CASSRGQNYEQYF
TRBD1	TRBV20-1	TRBJ2-7	NA	TGCAGTGCTAGGGGGGACAGGTTCTCTCGGACCGGCGACGAGCAGTACTTC	CSARGDRFSRTGDEQYF
NA	TRBV29-1	TRBJ2-1	few	TGCAGCGTTGAGACTTGGCGGGGAAGTCCCAATGAGCAGTTCTTC	CSVETWRGSPNEQFF
TRBD1	TRBV7-2	TRBJ1-6	many	TGTGCCAGCAGCCCCGGCCCCGGGACAGGGCCATCACCCCTCCACTTT	CASSPGPGTGPSPLHF
NA	TRBV6-1	TRBJ1-5	NA	TGTGCCAGCAGTGAAACGAGCAATCAGCCCCAGCATTTT	CASSETSNQPQHF
TRBD1	TRBV27	TRBJ1-5	NA	TGTGCCAGCAGTCCCCTGGAGGGGGCTCAGCCCCAGCATTTT	CASSPLEGAQPQHF
TRBD1	TRBV6-6	TRBJ1-6	few	TGTGCCAGCAGTTACTACGAGGGGGCAAGGGATTCACCCCTCCACTTT	CASSYYEGARDSPLHF
NA	TRBV7-9	TRBJ2-4	many	TGTGCCAGCAGCTTTGGACCCGGGGAAAACATTCAGTACTTC	CASSFGPGENIQYF
TRBD1	TRBV27	TRBJ1-5	NA	TGTGCCAGCAGTTTGCAGCACCGAGGGGGGACAGTCAATCAGCCCCAGCATTTT	CASSLQHRGGTVNQPQHF
TRBD1	TRBV7-2	TRBJ2-7	NA	TGTGCCAGCAGCTCGCCTTGGACAGGCGCCACCTACGAGCAGTACTTC	CASSSPWTGATYEQYF
NA	TRBV7-2	TRBJ1-2	few	TGTGCCAGCAGCCCCGCTGGGGCAACTTACTATGGCTACACCTTC	CASSPAGATYYGYTF
TRBD1	TRBV5-1	TRBJ1-1	NA	TGCGCCAGCAGCCGGGACAGGGTGGGCACTGAAGCTTTCTTT	CASSRDRVGTEAFF
NA	TRBV6-5	TRBJ1-4	many	TGTGCCAGCAGTTCCGAGACAGGATCCAATGAAAAACTGTTTTTT	CASSSETGSNEKLFF
NA	TRBV5-1	TRBJ2-3	few	TGCGCCAGCAGCTTAGGAGGGACCCACAGTGCAGATACGCAGTATTTT	CASSLGGTHSADTQYF
NA	TRBV7-2	TRBJ2-5	NA	TGTGCCAGCAGCTTATCGGTAAATCAAGAGACCCAGTACTTC	CASSLSVNQETQYF
TRBD2	TRBV4-1	TRBJ2-5	NA	TGCGCCAGCAGCCAAGATCCTAGCGGGAGCGGTTCAGAGACCCAGTACTTC	CASSQDPSGSGSETQYF
TRBD2	TRBV11-2	TRBJ2-3	few	TGTGCCAGCAGCCCGTATAGCGGGAGATCCCTCCCAGATACGCAGTATTTT	CASSPYSGRSLPDTQYF
TRBD2	TRBV12-3/TRBV12-4	TRBJ2-5	few	TGTGCCAGCAGTTCGACTAGCGGGGGGTCCGGGTTGGAGACCCAGTACTTC	CASSSTSGGSGLETQYF
NA	TRBV7-8	TRBJ2-3	few	TGTGCCAGCAGCTTTGGGTACGGCACAGATACGCAGTATTTT	CASSFGYGTDTQYF
NA	TRBV19	TRBJ2-1	NA	TGTGCCAGTAGTATGGGGGAGCGAGGGAAGTTCTTC	CASSMGERGKFF
NA	TRBV5-4	TRBJ2-5	NA	TGTGCCAGCCAAAGGAGGGAGGGGGGCCCTCAAGAGACCCAGTACTTC	CASQRREGGPQETQYF
TRBD2	TRBV7-3	TRBJ2-2	few	TGTGCCAGCAGCCCACGGACTAGCGGGGACACCGGGGAGCTGTTTTTT	CASSPRTSGDTGELFF
TRBD1	TRBV12-3/TRBV12-4	TRBJ2-1	NA	TGTGCCAGCAGTTCATCCGGGACAGGGGGCATCTATGAGCAGTTCTTC	CASSSSGTGGIYEQFF
NA	TRBV10-3	TRBJ2-1	NA	TGTGCCATCAGTGATACGTCGGAGCAGTTCTTC	CAISDTSEQFF
TRBD2	TRBV28	TRBJ2-3	few	TGTGCCAGCAGTTCGGGACTAGCGGGAGGGCCGACAGATACGCAGTATTTT	CASSSGLAGGPTDTQYF
NA	TRBV12-3/TRBV12-4	TRBJ1-1	NA	TGTGCCAGCAGTTTAGGACAGCAGCGCACTGAAGCTTTCTTT	CASSLGQQRTEAFF
NA	TRBV27	TRBJ1-1	few	TGTGCCAGCAGTGAAGGGGGTGGGCTTGGCACTGAAGCTTTCTTT	CASSEGGGLGTEAFF
NA	TRBV2	TRBJ2-3	few	TGTGCCAGCACCGGGGGGTCAGGGGCTCAAGGAGCAGATACGCAGTATTTT	CASTGGSGAQGADTQYF
NA	TRBV18	TRBJ1-5	few	TGTGCCAGCTCACGTAACAGGGCGGGCAATCAGCCCCAGCATTTT	CASSRNRAGNQPQHF
TRBD2	TRBV4-1	TRBJ2-1	NA	TGCGCCAGCAGCCAGGGCCCGGGGGGGAATGAGCAGTTCTTC	CASSQGPGGNEQFF
NA	TRBV3-1	TRBJ2-1	NA	TGTGCCAGCAGCCAAGATCGGACAACCCTCTCCTACAATGAGCAGTTCTTC	CASSQDRTTLSYNEQFF
NA	TRBV6-2/TRBV6-3	TRBJ1-1	NA	TGTGCCAGCATCGGAACTGGGGGCCAGGGCACTGAAGCTTTCTTT	CASIGTGGQGTEAFF
NA	TRBV27	TRBJ1-5	NA	TGTGCCAGCAGGAGGACAGTCAATCAGCCCCAGCATTTT	CASRRTVNQPQHF
NA	TRBV28	TRBJ2-5	NA	TGTGCCAGCAGACATCCCGGGCAAGAGACCCAGTACTTC	CASRHPGQETQYF
NA	TRBV7-3	TRBJ2-3	few	TGTGCCAGCAGCTGGGCTGGGGGAGTCGGCACAGATACGCAGTATTTT	CASSWAGGVGTDTQYF
TRBD2	TRBV11-2	TRBJ2-7	few	TGTGCCAGCAGCTTAGATGAAACCCCTCCGGGCGGGAGGGCCCACGAGCAGTACTTC	CASSLDETPPGGRAHEQYF
TRBD2	TRBV5-1	TRBJ2-5	NA	TGCGCCAGCAGCTTCACCCCTCGACTAGCGGGAGAAGAGACCCAGTACTTC	CASSFTPRLAGEETQYF
NA	TRBV6-6	TRBJ2-1	NA	TGTGCCAGCAGCCCGATCGGTGAGCAGTTCTTC	CASSPIGEQFF
NA	TRBV23-1	TRBJ2-1	few	TGCGCCAGCAGCCATTTGCACTGTTTAGTGGGAGGAATAATCGATGAGCAGTTCTTC	CASSHLHCLVGGIIDEQFF
NA	TRBV15	TRBJ2-2	NA	TGTGCCACCAGCAGAGAGGGGGCGTTCTGGGCGGGGACCGGGGAGCTGTTTTTT	CATSREGAFWAGTGELFF
TRBD2	TRBV27	TRBJ2-5	few	TGTGCCAGCAGCCGTGGCCATCCGGGACTAGCGGGAGAAGAGACCCAGTACTTC	CASSRGHPGLAGEETQYF
TRBD1	TRBV19	TRBJ1-5	few	TGTGCCAGTAGTGTGGGACAGGGATTTCAGCCCCAGCATTTT	CASSVGQGFQPQHF
NA	TRBV11-1	TRBJ2-7	NA	TGTGCCAGCAGCTCCGGACAGCAAACCTACGAGCAGTACTTC	CASSSGQQTYEQYF
NA	TRBV6-6	TRBJ1-5	NA	TGTGCCAGCAGTTACCCCCCAGGGGCAAATCAGCCCCAGCATTTT	CASSYPPGANQPQHF
NA	TRBV19	TRBJ1-3	NA	TGTGCCAGTAGTGCTACAGGTGTCTCTGGAAACACCATATATTTT	CASSATGVSGNTIYF
TRBD1	TRBV7-9	TRBJ2-7	few	TGTGCCAGCAGCCTCCGGACAGGCCCATACGAGCAGTACTTC	CASSLRTGPYEQYF
TRBD2	TRBV7-4	TRBJ2-1	NA	TGTGCCAGCAGCCCGCGGGGGACTGCTCCTTCCTACAATGAGCAGTTCTTC	CASSPRGTAPSYNEQFF
NA	TRBV7-2	TRBJ2-2	many	TGTGCCAGCAGTTATACTTCCTACGGGGGAAACACCGGGGAGCTGTTTTTT	CASSYTSYGGNTGELFF
NA	TRBV7-9	TRBJ2-7	NA	TGTGCCAGCAGCCTCCGACCGGGTAGCGAGCAGTACTTC	CASSLRPGSEQYF
TRBD1	TRBV19	TRBJ1-1	NA	TGTGCCAGTAGTGAAGGAGACAGGGGAAACACTGAAGCTTTCTTT	CASSEGDRGNTEAFF
TRBD1	TRBV7-2	TRBJ2-7	few	TGTGCCAGCAGCTTAGAGGCAGGGGGCACCTACGAGCAGTACTTC	CASSLEAGGTYEQYF
TRBD1	TRBV24-1	TRBJ1-5	few	TGTGCCACCAGTGTTTGGGACAGGGGAAAGGACCAGCCCCAGCATTTT	CATSVWDRGKDQPQHF
TRBD1	TRBV7-8	TRBJ1-2	many	TGTGCCAGCAGCTTAGGAGCAGGGGGTGTTGGCGGCTACACCTTC	CASSLGAGGVGGYTF
NA	TRBV18	TRBJ2-1	NA	TGTGCCAGCTCACCGGAAACGGCCCACAATGAGCAGTTCTTC	CASSPETAHNEQFF
TRBD1	TRBV2	TRBJ1-5	NA	TGTGCCAGCAGTGTTAGGTGGACAGGGGACAATCAGCCCCAGCATTTT	CASSVRWTGDNQPQHF